A single sample is the source of the 12 T cell receptor beta chains below, sequenced in a study of long-term antiretroviral therapy in people with HIV. At survey level, the immunoSEQ assay was run in its v3.0 version. Here immunoSEQ multiplex PCR was the method, and the copy in TCRdb shows in-frame clones only, minus some. Of about 16,000 clones listed, about 85% are singletons. The sample in question was unsorted PBMCs, obtained about 1.2 years before starting antiretroviral therapy. Source of these receptors: a man aged 25-40 years with HIV.

The chain links TRBV7-9 to TRBJ2-1; a possible D gene is TRBD2 (5 bases). Germline-derived CDR1 and CDR2 are SEHNR and FQNEAQ (reference sequence). Trimming took 5 bases from V and 8 from J, leaving 13 bases between them. This CDR3 is built from 13 residues. The CDR3: CASSPQPRDEQFF. For the CDR3, the DNA is TGTGCCAGCAGCCCTCAGCCGCGGGATGAGCAGTTCTTC.

For the CDR3, the DNA is TGTGCCTGGAGGGGAACCTTCGGACAGCCTTATGTTGGGGCCAACGTCCTGACTTTC. Translating it yields CAWRGTFGQPYVGANVLTF. The V and J genes are TRBV30 and TRBJ2-6; maybe TRBD1 (6 bases). The CDR3 extends over 19 amino acids. Trimming stripped 3 bases from V and 3 bases from J, with 24 bases between. The germline CDR1 and CDR2 sequences are GTSNPN and SVGIG (reference sequence). Full variable domain (missing parts from reference TRBV30 and TRBJ2-6): SQTIHQWPATLVQPVGSPLSLECTVEGTSNPNLYWYRQAAGRGLQLLFYSVGIGQISSEVPQNLSASRPQDRQFILSSKKLLLSDSGFYLCAWRGTFGQPYVGANVLTFGAGSRLTVL.

The rearrangement joins TRBV7-9 to TRBJ1-2; possible D gene TRBD1, 5 bases. The V gene's germline CDR1 is SEHNR and CDR2 FQNEAQ (reference sequence). This CDR3 contains 14 residues. Trimming stripped 2 bases from V and 8 bases from J, with 15 bases between. The CDR3 loop is CASSLPRAGKGYTF. CDR3 DNA sequence: TGTGCCAGCAGCTTACCTCGAGCAGGGAAAGGCTACACCTTC.

The rearrangement joins TRBV14 to TRBJ1-3, with D unclear. In germline, CDR1 is SGHDN, CDR2 FVKESK. The V end lost 1 base, the J end lost 2 bases, and 12 bases lay between the germline ends. The CDR3 runs 16 residues. Written as DNA, the CDR3 is TGTGCCAGCAGCCAAGGTCCGGGAACCCCTGGAAACACCATATATTTT. Translation: CASSQGPGTPGNTIYF.

This chain uses TRBV30 with TRBJ1-2; D possibly corresponds to TRBD1 (6 bases). The CDR3 runs 11 residues. Per the germline V gene, CDR1 is GTSNPN and CDR2 is SVGIG (reference sequence). The V gene lost 2 bases and the J gene lost 6 bases, with 7 bases spanning the gap. CDR3 sequence (DNA): TGTGCCTGGAGTCACAGGGATGGCTACACCTTC. This translates into CAWSHRDGYTF.

The V call is TRBV6-5, the J call TRBJ2-3; the D gene could be TRBD1 or TRBD2 (5 bases each). The CDR3 runs 15 residues. Germline CDR1 and CDR2: MNHEY and SVGAGI. Trimming cost V 0 bases and J 2 bases, with 9 bases left between them. CDR3 loop: CASSYSYGTTDTQYF. For the CDR3, the DNA is TGTGCCAGCAGTTACTCTTACGGGACCACAGATACGCAGTATTTT.

The V call is TRBV11-1, the J call TRBJ2-7, with D unclear. This CDR3 contains 14 residues. CDR1 and CDR2 (germline): SGHAT, FQDESV (reference sequence). Trimming left V 6 bases short and J 0 bases short, with 12 bases between. The CDR3 DNA reads as TGTGCCAGCAGGGTCTCGGCCTTCTCCTACGAGCAGTACTTC. It translates to CASRVSAFSYEQYF.

The CDR3 sequence is CASSELSDGAAQYF. The CDR3 region has the DNA TGCGCCAGCAGTGAGTTGTCCGATGGGGCTGCGCAGTACTTC. The rearrangement uses TRBV10-2 and TRBJ2-7, with a tentative D call TRBD1 (5 bases). V was cut by 1 base and J by 9 bases, with 16 bases left in between. Germline V gene lookup returns CDR1 WSHSY and CDR2 SAAADI. The CDR3 loop spans 14 amino acids.

The V and J genes are TRBV6-5 and TRBJ1-2; TRBD1 matches 9 bases. Germline CDR1 and CDR2: MNHEY and SVGAGI. The CDR3 consists of 16 residues. V shed 4 bases, J shed 0 bases, and the junction held 6 bases outside the gene matches. CDR3 sequence: CASSSGQGTANYGYTF. CDR3 sequence (DNA): TGTGCCAGCAGTTCCGGACAGGGGACTGCTAACTATGGCTACACCTTC.

V is TRBV18 and J is TRBJ2-2, with D perhaps TRBD1 (5 bases). Between the trimmed V and J ends, which lost 3 bases and 3 bases, there was a span of 8 bases. The CDR3 runs to 14 residues. The V gene's germline CDR1 is KGHSH and CDR2 LQKENI. The CDR3: CASSPDTDTGELFF. CDR3 coding DNA: TGTGCCAGCTCACCGGACACCGACACCGGGGAGCTGTTTTTT. Using reference TRBV18 and TRBJ2-2 for the parts outside the CDR3, the full variable domain is NAGVMQNPRHLVRRRGQEARLRCSPMKGHSHVYWYRQLPEEGLKFMVYLQKENIIDESGMPKERFSAEFPKEGPSILRIQQVVRGDSAAYFCASSPDTDTGELFFGEGSRLTVL.

This chain connects TRBV5-4 to TRBJ2-7; D ambiguous. The CDR3 loop spans 15 amino acids. V was cut by 4 bases and J by 2 bases, with 16 bases left in between. CDR1 SGHNT and CDR2 YYREEE come from the germline V gene (reference sequence). CDR3 DNA sequence: TGTGCCAGCAGCGAAGACACCGAAGACCCCTACGAGCAGTACTTC. Amino acids: CASSEDTEDPYEQYF.

The chain couples TRBV29-1 to TRBJ2-5; D possibly corresponds to TRBD2 (6 bases). The CDR3 is 12 residues long. The germline CDR1 and CDR2 sequences are SQVTM and ANQGSEA. With 3 bases removed from V and 5 bases from J, the gap between germline ends came to 10 bases. The CDR3 sequence is CSVEWGRETQYF. CDR3 coding DNA: TGCAGCGTTGAGTGGGGGAGGGAGACCCAGTACTTC.